Listed below are T cell receptor beta chains from one sample, sequenced in a study of blood T cells in healthy people across ages. From the 5' RACE reads, TCRdb called clonotypes with MiXCR, one entry per CDR3 protein. This sample has roughly 1.4 million distinct CDR3 sequences, with 55% to 75% found just once. Sequenced: blood. The receptors were sampled from a man aged 18 to 35 in good health. Both conserved end residues are part of each CDR3. The order of the fields is clone size, V gene, J gene, D gene, CDR3 DNA, CDR3 protein. D genes are given only for firm matches. Size is omitted from some rows. Given values are once, few, many or a class for expanded clones.

clone_size: -
v_call: TRBV20-1
j_call: TRBJ2-7
d_call: TRBD1
cdr3_nt: TGCAGTGCTCCCCCGGGACAGGGTTCCTACGAGCAGTACTTC
cdr3_aa: CSAPPGQGSYEQYF

clone_size: few
v_call: TRBV11-2
j_call: TRBJ2-7
d_call: -
cdr3_nt: TGTGCCAGCAGCTTAGAGAGACAGGCCGAGCAGTACTTC
cdr3_aa: CASSLERQAEQYF

clone_size: -
v_call: TRBV9
j_call: TRBJ2-5
d_call: TRBD2
cdr3_nt: TGTGCCAGCAGCGTGGGACTAGCGGCGACCCAGTACTTC
cdr3_aa: CASSVGLAATQYF

clone_size: few
v_call: TRBV11-2
j_call: TRBJ2-1
d_call: -
cdr3_nt: TGTGCCAGCAGCTTAGCTAGCGTAGACAATGAGCAGTTCTTC
cdr3_aa: CASSLASVDNEQFF

clone_size: -
v_call: TRBV6-5
j_call: TRBJ1-2
d_call: TRBD1
cdr3_nt: TGTGCCAGCAGTCCCCCGGGACAGGGACGGCCTGGCTACACCTTC
cdr3_aa: CASSPPGQGRPGYTF

clone_size: -
v_call: TRBV20-1
j_call: TRBJ2-7
d_call: -
cdr3_nt: TGCAGTGCCACGACGTCGGCAGCCTACGAGCAGTACTTC
cdr3_aa: CSATTSAAYEQYF

clone_size: -
v_call: TRBV2
j_call: TRBJ2-1
d_call: TRBD2
cdr3_nt: TGTGCCAGCAGTGCCCGACTAGCGGGACCTTGGAACAATGAGCAGTTCTTC
cdr3_aa: CASSARLAGPWNNEQFF

clone_size: -
v_call: TRBV3-1
j_call: TRBJ1-4
d_call: TRBD1
cdr3_nt: TGTGCCAGCAGCCAAGATACGGCGCACAAAGGGACAGGAGTTGATGTGGCTAATGAAAAACTGTTTTTT
cdr3_aa: CASSQDTAHKGTGVDVANEKLFF

clone_size: once
v_call: TRBV7-9
j_call: TRBJ2-2
d_call: -
cdr3_nt: TGTGCCAGCAGCCCTCAGCAGGGTCCGAATGGCACCGGGGAGCTGTTTTTT
cdr3_aa: CASSPQQGPNGTGELFF

clone_size: -
v_call: TRBV15
j_call: TRBJ2-7
d_call: -
cdr3_nt: TGTGCCACCAGCAGTCACAACCCCTACGAGCAGTACTTC
cdr3_aa: CATSSHNPYEQYF

clone_size: -
v_call: TRBV15
j_call: TRBJ2-7
d_call: -
cdr3_nt: TGTGCCACCAGCAGAGATAATTTGCGGGACAACGAGCAGTACTTC
cdr3_aa: CATSRDNLRDNEQYF

clone_size: -
v_call: TRBV7-2
j_call: TRBJ2-7
d_call: TRBD1
cdr3_nt: TGTGCCAGCAGCAACCCCGGACAGGGAGAGCAGTACTTC
cdr3_aa: CASSNPGQGEQYF

clone_size: -
v_call: TRBV28
j_call: TRBJ2-7
d_call: TRBD2
cdr3_nt: TGTGCCAGCAGTTTCAGGGAAACGACTAGCGGGAGGCCCTACGAGCAGTACTTC
cdr3_aa: CASSFRETTSGRPYEQYF

clone_size: -
v_call: TRBV6-6
j_call: TRBJ1-6
d_call: -
cdr3_nt: TGTGCCAGCAGTTACTCGACACAGATTAATTCACCCCTCCACTTT
cdr3_aa: CASSYSTQINSPLHF

clone_size: -
v_call: TRBV2
j_call: TRBJ2-7
d_call: -
cdr3_nt: TGTGCCAGCCTCCAAAGCGGCGAGCAGTACTTC
cdr3_aa: CASLQSGEQYF

clone_size: -
v_call: TRBV2
j_call: TRBJ2-6
d_call: TRBD2
cdr3_nt: TGTGCCCGGGAGGGCACGAACTCTGGGGCCAACGTCCTGACTTTC
cdr3_aa: CAREGTNSGANVLTF

clone_size: few
v_call: TRBV5-1
j_call: TRBJ1-2
d_call: -
cdr3_nt: TGCGCCAGCAGCTTGGAAGCGACAGAAACCCGTGGCTACACCTTC
cdr3_aa: CASSLEATETRGYTF

clone_size: -
v_call: TRBV29-1
j_call: TRBJ2-3
d_call: TRBD2
cdr3_nt: TGCAGCGTTGAGTCGAGCGGGGGCGACATAACCACAGATACGCAGTATTTT
cdr3_aa: CSVESSGGDITTDTQYF

clone_size: -
v_call: TRBV27
j_call: TRBJ2-3
d_call: -
cdr3_nt: TGTGCCAGCACCATGTGGTTAGGCGATACGCAGTATTTT
cdr3_aa: CASTMWLGDTQYF

clone_size: -
v_call: TRBV29-1
j_call: TRBJ2-5
d_call: TRBD1
cdr3_nt: TGCAGCACTGCCCAGACAGGGATTATCGAGACCCAGTACTTC
cdr3_aa: CSTAQTGIIETQYF

clone_size: -
v_call: TRBV12-3/TRBV12-4
j_call: TRBJ2-7
d_call: -
cdr3_nt: TGTGCCAGCAGTCTTGGGTCGGTGGACGGATCGACGAGCGAGCAGTACTTC
cdr3_aa: CASSLGSVDGSTSEQYF

clone_size: -
v_call: TRBV12-3/TRBV12-4
j_call: TRBJ1-2
d_call: TRBD1
cdr3_nt: TGTGCCAGCAGTGTATCGACAGGGGCGAGAGGCTACACCTTC
cdr3_aa: CASSVSTGARGYTF

clone_size: once
v_call: TRBV7-9
j_call: TRBJ2-5
d_call: -
cdr3_nt: TGTGCCACCGCAGAGGGGGGGCCACGGGAGGCCCAGTACTTC
cdr3_aa: CATAEGGPREAQYF

clone_size: -
v_call: TRBV4-3
j_call: TRBJ2-3
d_call: TRBD2
cdr3_nt: TGCGCCAGCAGCCAAGAGGGAGCGGGGGGGAGGACAGATACGCAGTATTTT
cdr3_aa: CASSQEGAGGRTDTQYF

clone_size: many
v_call: TRBV20-1
j_call: TRBJ2-1
d_call: TRBD2
cdr3_nt: TGCGCGGTTACTAGCGGGGCTAACAATGAGCAGTTCTTC
cdr3_aa: CAVTSGANNEQFF

clone_size: -
v_call: TRBV27
j_call: TRBJ2-3
d_call: -
cdr3_nt: TGTGCCAGCAGTTCCTCTTCCGGACCTGGCACAGATGCGCAGTATTTT
cdr3_aa: CASSSSSGPGTDAQYF

clone_size: -
v_call: TRBV7-9
j_call: TRBJ2-7
d_call: -
cdr3_nt: TGTGCCAGCAGCTTAGTAGTGGGCGGCCCTGAGGCCTCCTACGAGCAGTACTTC
cdr3_aa: CASSLVVGGPEASYEQYF

clone_size: -
v_call: TRBV10-3
j_call: TRBJ1-2
d_call: -
cdr3_nt: TGTACCATCAGTGACGAATTAACAGTCTATGGCTACACCTTC
cdr3_aa: CTISDELTVYGYTF

clone_size: -
v_call: TRBV4-2
j_call: TRBJ2-7
d_call: TRBD2
cdr3_nt: TGTGCCAGCAGCCAAGCCGCATTGACTAGCGGGGGAACCTACGAGCAGTACTTC
cdr3_aa: CASSQAALTSGGTYEQYF

clone_size: -
v_call: TRBV5-1
j_call: TRBJ2-1
d_call: -
cdr3_nt: TGCGCCAGCAGCGTTACGAGGAACAATGAGCAGTTCTTC
cdr3_aa: CASSVTRNNEQFF

clone_size: once
v_call: TRBV7-2
j_call: TRBJ1-1
d_call: -
cdr3_nt: TGTGCCAGCAGAGCCGGTCCGGTAGACACTGAAGCTTTCTTT
cdr3_aa: CASRAGPVDTEAFF

clone_size: -
v_call: TRBV29-1
j_call: TRBJ2-1
d_call: -
cdr3_nt: TGCAGCTCTAAAGGAAGGGAAGGGGCTTACAATGAGCAGTTCTTC
cdr3_aa: CSSKGREGAYNEQFF

clone_size: -
v_call: TRBV7-6
j_call: TRBJ2-1
d_call: -
cdr3_nt: TGTGCCAGCAGCTCCCTCGCCTTGCCCCCTGGGGATGAGCAGTTCTTC
cdr3_aa: CASSSLALPPGDEQFF

clone_size: -
v_call: TRBV3-1
j_call: TRBJ2-1
d_call: TRBD2
cdr3_nt: TGTGCCAGCAGGATTAGCGGGGGGGCCTTGGATGAGCAGTTCTTC
cdr3_aa: CASRISGGALDEQFF

clone_size: -
v_call: TRBV12-3/TRBV12-4
j_call: TRBJ1-2
d_call: TRBD1
cdr3_nt: TGTGCCAGCAGTTCAGGGGGCCTAAACTATGGCTACACCTTC
cdr3_aa: CASSSGGLNYGYTF

clone_size: -
v_call: TRBV10-3
j_call: TRBJ2-7
d_call: -
cdr3_nt: TGTGCCATCAGTGAGTCGAAGGGCGAATTTACCTACGAGCAGTACTTC
cdr3_aa: CAISESKGEFTYEQYF

clone_size: -
v_call: TRBV10-3
j_call: TRBJ2-7
d_call: TRBD1
cdr3_nt: TGTGCCATCAGTGTAGACAGGGGCCAGAGCTCCGACGAGCAGTACTTC
cdr3_aa: CAISVDRGQSSDEQYF

clone_size: -
v_call: TRBV29-1
j_call: TRBJ2-7
d_call: -
cdr3_nt: TGCAGCGCCTCCCGGCAGGCCCCATACGAGCAGTACTTC
cdr3_aa: CSASRQAPYEQYF

clone_size: few
v_call: TRBV12-3/TRBV12-4
j_call: TRBJ1-1
d_call: -
cdr3_nt: TGTGCCAGCAGTTTTGTGTGGGGCACTAACACTGAAGCTTTCTTT
cdr3_aa: CASSFVWGTNTEAFF

clone_size: -
v_call: TRBV27
j_call: TRBJ2-1
d_call: -
cdr3_nt: TGTGCCGGCAGTCTCCGGACTCCCCGGGGACCCTACAATGAGCAGTTCTTC
cdr3_aa: CAGSLRTPRGPYNEQFF

clone_size: -
v_call: TRBV3-1
j_call: TRBJ1-1
d_call: -
cdr3_nt: TGTGCCAGCAGCCAAGATCTTCAGGGTAACACTGAAGCTTTCTTT
cdr3_aa: CASSQDLQGNTEAFF